This T cell receptor (beta chain) was found in a study of blood T cell repertoires in COVID-19. Study-level information: Sites across the United States, Italy and Spain contributed samples from acute and convalescent COVID-19. PBMCs, B-cell-depleted T cells, or T cells were the source of the cDNA or gDNA that made up the material.

In the original analysis: Reference gene primer amplification in the assay estimated nucleated cell counts. Here immunoSEQ multiplex PCR was the method, and the copy in TCRdb shows in-frame clones only, minus some. V, J and clone size reflect that table, while D and trimming were determined from the DNA. The sample holds around 130,000 clones, 80% seen once. The TCR comes from a man in his sixties with active or convalescent COVID-19. Input material: peripheral blood.

The DNA for the CDR3 is TGTGCCAGCAGTTTAGAGTCTGTTCACACTGAAGCTTTCTTT. Amino acids: CASSLESVHTEAFF. This sequence joins TRBV6-5 and TRBJ1-1; no clear D gene. Per the germline V gene, CDR1 is MNHEY and CDR2 is SVGAGI. V lost 4 bases and J 3 bases, leaving 12 bases between the germline ends. This CDR3 is 14 amino acids long.